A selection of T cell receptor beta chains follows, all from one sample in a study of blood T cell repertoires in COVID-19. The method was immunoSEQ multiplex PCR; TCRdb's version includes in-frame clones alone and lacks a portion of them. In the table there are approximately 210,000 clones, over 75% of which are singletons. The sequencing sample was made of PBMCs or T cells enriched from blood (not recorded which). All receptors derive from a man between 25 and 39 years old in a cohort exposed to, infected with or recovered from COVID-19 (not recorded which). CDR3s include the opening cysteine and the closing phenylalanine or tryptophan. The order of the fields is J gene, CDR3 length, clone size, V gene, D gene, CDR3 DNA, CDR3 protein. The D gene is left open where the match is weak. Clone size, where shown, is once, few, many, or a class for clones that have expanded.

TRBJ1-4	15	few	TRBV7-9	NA	TGTGCCAGCAGCTTAGTTTCCGGGGGAAATGAAAAACTGTTTTTT	CASSLVSGGNEKLFF
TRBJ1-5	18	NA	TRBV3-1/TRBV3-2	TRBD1	TGTGCCAGCAGCCAATGGGACAGGGGGGAGTATAGCAATCAGCCCCAGCATTTT	CASSQWDRGEYSNQPQHF
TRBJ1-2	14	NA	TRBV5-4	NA	TGTGCCAGCAGCTTGGAGCAGGGGACCTATGGCTACACCTTC	CASSLEQGTYGYTF
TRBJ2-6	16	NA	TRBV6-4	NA	TGTGCCAGCAGTGAATCCCCAGATTCTGGGGCCAACGTCCTGACTTTC	CASSESPDSGANVLTF
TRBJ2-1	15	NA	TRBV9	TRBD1	TGTGCCAGCAGCGCGGGACAGGGGGGAACGAATGAGCAGTTCTTC	CASSAGQGGTNEQFF
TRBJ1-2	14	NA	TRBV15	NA	TGTGCCACCAGCAGCCATACAGGAGACTATGGCTACACCTTC	CATSSHTGDYGYTF
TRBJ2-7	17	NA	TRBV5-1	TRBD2	TGCGCCAGCAGCCCCCTTGGCGGGGGACTAGCGGGAGACGAGCAGTACTTC	CASSPLGGGLAGDEQYF
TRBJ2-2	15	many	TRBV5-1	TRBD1	TGCGCCAGCAGCTTTTCAGGGGGCGCGGCCGGGGAGCTGTTTTTT	CASSFSGGAAGELFF
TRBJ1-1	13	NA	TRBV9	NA	TGTGCCAGCAGCGTCGGGCAGGGCACTGAAGCTTTCTTT	CASSVGQGTEAFF
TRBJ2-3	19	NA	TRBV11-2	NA	TGTGCCAGCAGCTCCGTAGTCTCACGAGGGATGGTTTTGACAGATACGCAGTATTTT	CASSSVVSRGMVLTDTQYF
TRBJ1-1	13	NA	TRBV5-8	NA	TGTGCCAGCAGCTTGTCTATGTACGCTGAAGCTTTCTTT	CASSLSMYAEAFF
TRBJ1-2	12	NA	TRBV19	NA	TGTGCCAGTGCCCCCGGGGTGGGCGGCTACACCTTC	CASAPGVGGYTF
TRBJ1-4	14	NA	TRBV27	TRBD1	TGTGCCAGCAGTACTCATTCAGGGGGCGAGAAACTGTTTTTT	CASSTHSGGEKLFF
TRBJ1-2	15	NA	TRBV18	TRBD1	TGTGCCAGCTCACGACAGGGACAGTCTAACTATGGCTACACCTTC	CASSRQGQSNYGYTF
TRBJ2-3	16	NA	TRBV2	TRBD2	TGTGCCAGCAGATACGGACTAGCGGGAGATAGAGATACGCAGTATTTT	CASRYGLAGDRDTQYF